This record covers a single T cell receptor (beta chain). Its specificity is unknown. Sorts performed in triplicate captured 320,000 or so cells each from every CD8+ T cell subset. Within the CD8+ T cell compartment, naive cells were CD45RO-CCR7+CD27+CD95-. Germline CDR1 MNHEY, CDR2 SVGEGT. The CDR3 totals 16 residues. The method, 5' RACE with UMI labels, was used to prepare the TRB cDNA libraries. TCRdb re-called the 5' RACE reads; one entry per CDR3 protein, DNA not given. The sample totals some 140,000 distinct CDR3 sequences. These data belong to a study of CXCR3-negative and CXCR3-positive naive CD8 T cells. The overall study: Each library gave roughly 1.4 +/- 0.3 million of roughly 140 million TRB reads. Findings of the study overall: CXCR3-positive naive cells carried more hydrophobic TRB CDR3s than CXCR3-negative naive cells did.

This TCR came from a human donor in good health. Some clones in this sample may be carry-over from other donors' samples. This chain uses TRBV6-2 or TRBV6-3 with TRBJ2-1. Sequences were obtained from naive CXCR3+ CD8+ T cells from blood. Subset denoted: CD45RO-CCR7+CD27+CD95- naive CD8+ T cells expressing CXCR3 (TNR3+). The CDR3 sequence is CASTESWGGSYNEQFF.